Listed here is a single TCR beta chain. Its antigen is unidentified. This sample was included in a study of cytomegalovirus exposure and HLA in healthy donors. Between the trimmed V and J ends, which lost 1 base and 2 bases, there was a span of 5 bases. This CDR3 region has 13 residues. CDR1 is MNHNS, CDR2 SASEGT, per germline. With 60 Vbeta and 13 Jbeta primers, the PCR was carried out. Assay used: immunoSEQ multiplex PCR; TCRdb lists only in-frame clones, some missing. The table records about 190,000 clones, more than 75% of them present only once. The study, taken as a whole, reports: The classifier was said to identify cytomegalovirus status with high specificity and sensitivity. A few V segments could not be told apart, such as TRBV6-2 and TRBV6-3, and were left out. The study put 150 or so TCR beta chains on its list as cytomegalovirus-associated.

This chain connects TRBV6-1 to TRBJ1-1; D is unresolved. The sample comprised PBMCs. The clonotype was recovered from a man aged 25 to 40 in good health and CMV-seronegative. The DNA of the CDR3 is TGTGCCAGCAGTGAAGTATTAAACACTGAAGCTTTCTTT. It translates to CASSEVLNTEAFF.